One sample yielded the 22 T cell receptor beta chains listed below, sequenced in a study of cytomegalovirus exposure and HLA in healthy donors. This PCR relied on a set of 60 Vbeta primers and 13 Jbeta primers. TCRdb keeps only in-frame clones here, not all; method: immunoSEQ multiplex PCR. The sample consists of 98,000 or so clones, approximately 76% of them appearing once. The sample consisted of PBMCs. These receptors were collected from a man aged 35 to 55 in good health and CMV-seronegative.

CDR3: CASGEDRGNQPQHF. CDR3 nucleotide sequence: TGTGCCAGCGGCGAAGACAGGGGCAATCAGCCCCAGCATTTT. The chain links TRBV6-5 to TRBJ1-5, with 7 bases lining up with TRBD1. The junction had 6 bases not matched to a gene; V was cut back by 8 bases and J by 2 bases. In germline, CDR1 is MNHEY, CDR2 SVGAGI. The CDR3 extends over 14 amino acids.

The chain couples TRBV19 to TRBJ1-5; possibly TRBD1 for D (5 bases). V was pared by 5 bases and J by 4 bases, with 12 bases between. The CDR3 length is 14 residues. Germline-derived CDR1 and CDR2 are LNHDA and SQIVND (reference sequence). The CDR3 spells CASSPGGVNQPQHF. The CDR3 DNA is TGTGCCAGTAGTCCCGGGGGGGTAAATCAGCCCCAGCATTTT.

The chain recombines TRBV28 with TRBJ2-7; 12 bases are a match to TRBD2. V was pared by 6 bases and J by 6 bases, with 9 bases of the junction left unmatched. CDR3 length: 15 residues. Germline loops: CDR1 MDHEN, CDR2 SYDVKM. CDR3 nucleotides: TGTGCCAGCAGCACCCGACTAGCGGGAGTCTTCGAGCAGTACTTC. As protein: CASSTRLAGVFEQYF.

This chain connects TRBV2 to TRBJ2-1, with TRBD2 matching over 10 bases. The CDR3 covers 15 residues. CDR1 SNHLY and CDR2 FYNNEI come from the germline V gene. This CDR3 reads CGPSSGGSSYNEQFF. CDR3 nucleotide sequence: TGTGGTCCTTCTAGCGGGGGAAGCTCCTACAATGAGCAGTTCTTC. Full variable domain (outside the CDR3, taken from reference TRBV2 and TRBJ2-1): EPEVTQTPSHQVTQMGQEVILRCVPISNHLYFYWYRQILGQKVEFLVSFYNNEISEKSEIFDDQFSVERPDGSNFTLKIRSTKLEDSAMYFCGPSSGGSSYNEQFFGPGTRLTVL.

CDR3 in amino acids: CASITWRDGGSSYEQYF. CDR3 sequence (DNA): TGTGCCAGCATCACGTGGCGAGATGGCGGGAGCTCCTACGAGCAGTACTTC. The V call is TRBV28, the J call TRBJ2-5; 7 bases align to TRBD2. The J call may be wrong; the DNA end is better matched by TRBJ2-7. The CDR3 has 17 residues. Germline assignment: CDR1 MDHEN and CDR2 SYDVKM.

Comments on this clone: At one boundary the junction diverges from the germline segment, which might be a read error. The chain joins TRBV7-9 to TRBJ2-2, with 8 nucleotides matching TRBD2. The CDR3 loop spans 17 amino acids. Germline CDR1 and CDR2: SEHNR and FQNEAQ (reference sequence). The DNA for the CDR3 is TGTTCCAGCAGCCGTGGACTGGTACGGGAGGGCCCCGGGGAGCTGTTTTTT. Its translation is CSSSRGLVREGPGELFF.

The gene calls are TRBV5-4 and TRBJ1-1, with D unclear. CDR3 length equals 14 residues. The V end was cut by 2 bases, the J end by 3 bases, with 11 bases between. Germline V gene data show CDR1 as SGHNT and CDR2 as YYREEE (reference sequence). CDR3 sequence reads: CASSFERRHTEAFF. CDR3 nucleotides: TGTGCCAGCAGCTTCGAACGGCGGCACACTGAAGCTTTCTTT. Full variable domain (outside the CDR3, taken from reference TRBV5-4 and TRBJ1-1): ETGVTQSPTHLIKTRGQQVTLRCSSQSGHNTVSWYQQALGQGPQFIFQYYREEENGRGNFPPRFSGLQFPNYSSELNVNALELDDSALYLCASSFERRHTEAFFGQGTRLTVV.

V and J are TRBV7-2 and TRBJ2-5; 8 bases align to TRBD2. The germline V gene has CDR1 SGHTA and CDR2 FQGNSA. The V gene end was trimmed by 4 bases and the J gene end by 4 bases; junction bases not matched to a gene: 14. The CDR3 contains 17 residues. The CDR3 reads CASSSDGSGRGLETQYF. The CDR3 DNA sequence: TGTGCCAGCAGCTCAGACGGGAGCGGGAGAGGATTAGAGACCCAGTACTTC.

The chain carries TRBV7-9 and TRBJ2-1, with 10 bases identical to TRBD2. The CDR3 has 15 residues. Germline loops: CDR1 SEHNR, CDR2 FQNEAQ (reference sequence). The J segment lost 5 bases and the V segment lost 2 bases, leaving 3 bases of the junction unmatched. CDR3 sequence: CASSLRSGGDNEQFF. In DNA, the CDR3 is TGTGCCAGCAGCTTACGGAGCGGGGGGGACAATGAGCAGTTCTTC.

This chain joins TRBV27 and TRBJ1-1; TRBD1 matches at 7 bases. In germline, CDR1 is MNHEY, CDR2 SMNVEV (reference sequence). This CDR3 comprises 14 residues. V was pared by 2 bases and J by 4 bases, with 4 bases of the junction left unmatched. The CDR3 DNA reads TGTGCCAGCAGTTTAGGGGCAGGGGGCACTGAAGCTTTCTTT. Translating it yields CASSLGAGGTEAFF.

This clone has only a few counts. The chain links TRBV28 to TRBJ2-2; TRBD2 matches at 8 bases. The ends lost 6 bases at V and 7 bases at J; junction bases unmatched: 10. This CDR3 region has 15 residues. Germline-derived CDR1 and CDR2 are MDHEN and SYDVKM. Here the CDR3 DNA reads TGTGCCAGCAGGCTCGGGGGGGGCCTGGACGGGGAGCTGTTTTTT. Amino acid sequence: CASRLGGGLDGELFF.

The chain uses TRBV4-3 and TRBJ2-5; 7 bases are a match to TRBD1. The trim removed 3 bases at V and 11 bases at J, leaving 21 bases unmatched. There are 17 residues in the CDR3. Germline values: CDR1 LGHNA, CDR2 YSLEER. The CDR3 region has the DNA TGCGCCAGCAGCCAGCGATCGTTCCGGGACAGTGCCTACGGGCAGTACTTC. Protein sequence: CASSQRSFRDSAYGQYF.

Written as DNA, the CDR3 is TGTGCCAGCAGCGTAGGCCCCGGGGACAGGGGAAACAATCAGCCCCAGCATTTT. The encoded protein is CASSVGPGDRGNNQPQHF. The chain uses TRBV9 and TRBJ1-5; 10 nucleotides align to TRBD1. This CDR3 has 18 residues. Germline V gene data show CDR1 as SGDLS and CDR2 as YYNGEE. The V gene end was trimmed by 0 bases and the J gene end by 3 bases; junction bases not matched to a gene: 9. Combining the CDR3 with reference TRBV9 and TRBJ1-5 gives the whole variable domain DSGVTQTPKHLITATGQRVTLRCSPRSGDLSVYWYQQSLDQGLQFLIQYYNGEERAKGNILERFSAQQFPDLHSELNLSSLELGDSALYFCASSVGPGDRGNNQPQHFGDGTRLSIL.

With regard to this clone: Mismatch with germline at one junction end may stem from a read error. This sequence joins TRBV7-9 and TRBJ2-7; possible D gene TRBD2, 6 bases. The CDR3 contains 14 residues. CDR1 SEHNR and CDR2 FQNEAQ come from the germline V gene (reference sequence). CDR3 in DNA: TGTTCCAGCAGCTTATTAACTAGCCGCTACGAGCAGTACTTC. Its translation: CSSSLLTSRYEQYF.

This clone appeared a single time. The CDR3 region has the DNA TGTGCCAGCACCTCATGGGGGGGCCGAGCCACTGAAGCTTTCTTT. It yields the protein CASTSWGGRATEAFF. The V call is TRBV14, the J call TRBJ1-1, with D perhaps TRBD1 (6 bases). V lost 7 bases and J 4 bases, leaving 19 bases between the germline ends. The CDR3 consists of 15 residues. Looked up from germline, CDR1 is SGHDN and CDR2 is FVKESK.

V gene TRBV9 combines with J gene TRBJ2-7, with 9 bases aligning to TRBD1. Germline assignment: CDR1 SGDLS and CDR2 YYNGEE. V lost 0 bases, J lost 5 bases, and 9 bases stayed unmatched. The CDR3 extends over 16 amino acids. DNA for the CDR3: TGTGCCAGCAGCGTAGAACCCGGGACAGGGACTCACGAGCAGTACTTC. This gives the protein CASSVEPGTGTHEQYF.

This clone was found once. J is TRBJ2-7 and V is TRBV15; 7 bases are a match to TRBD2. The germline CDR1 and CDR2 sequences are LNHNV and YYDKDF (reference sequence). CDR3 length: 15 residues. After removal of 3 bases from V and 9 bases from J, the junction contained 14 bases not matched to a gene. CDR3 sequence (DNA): TGTGCCACCAGCAGGGGGGGGAGCAGCTCATGCGGGCAGTACTTC. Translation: CATSRGGSSSCGQYF.

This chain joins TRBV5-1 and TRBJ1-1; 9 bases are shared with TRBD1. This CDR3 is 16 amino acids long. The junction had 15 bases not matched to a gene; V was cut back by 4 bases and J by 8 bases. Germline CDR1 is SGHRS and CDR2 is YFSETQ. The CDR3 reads CASSTGQGSGTKEAFF. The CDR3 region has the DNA TGCGCCAGCAGCACCGGACAGGGGTCGGGGACTAAGGAAGCTTTCTTT.

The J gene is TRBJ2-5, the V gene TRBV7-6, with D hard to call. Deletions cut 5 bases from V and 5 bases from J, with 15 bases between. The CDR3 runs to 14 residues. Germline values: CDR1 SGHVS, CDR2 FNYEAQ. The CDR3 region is CASSPRVSRETQYF. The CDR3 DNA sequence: TGTGCCAGCAGCCCCCGGGTATCTAGGGAGACCCAGTACTTC.

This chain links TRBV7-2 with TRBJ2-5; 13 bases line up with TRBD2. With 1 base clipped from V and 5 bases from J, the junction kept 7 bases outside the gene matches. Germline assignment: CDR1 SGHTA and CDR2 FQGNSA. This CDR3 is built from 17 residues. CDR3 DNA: TGTGCCAGCAGCTTAGGTCCGGGACTAGCGGGAAGTGAGACCCAGTACTTC. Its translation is CASSLGPGLAGSETQYF.

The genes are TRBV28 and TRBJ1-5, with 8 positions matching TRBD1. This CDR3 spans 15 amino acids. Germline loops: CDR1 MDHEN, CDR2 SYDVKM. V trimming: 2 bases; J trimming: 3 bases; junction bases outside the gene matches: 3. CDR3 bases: TGTGCCAGCAGTTTACGGACAGGGATCAATCAGCCCCAGCATTTT. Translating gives CASSLRTGINQPQHF.

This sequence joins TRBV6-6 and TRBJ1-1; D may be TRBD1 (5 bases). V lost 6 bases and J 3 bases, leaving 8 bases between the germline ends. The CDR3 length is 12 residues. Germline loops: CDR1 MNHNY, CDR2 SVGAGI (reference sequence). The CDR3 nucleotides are TGTGCCAGCAGCCTGGGGCACACTGAAGCTTTCTTT. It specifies CASSLGHTEAFF.